Described below is a single T cell receptor beta chain sequence and its context. Antigen: not known. This sample is drawn from a study of T cell therapy after organ transplantation. As for the study in general: Of ten patients, eight responded clinically and two did not. A median of 1.92 x 10^8 CMV-specific T cells was infused in 2 to 6 doses.

Sequencing used immunoSEQ multiplex PCR; TCRdb keeps in-frame clones, though not all of them. The sample records about 48,000 clones, 94% being singletons. V shed 4 bases and J shed 1 base, with 20 bases lying between them. Germline V CDR1 and CDR2: SGHRS, YFSETQ. The CDR3 loop spans 17 amino acids. Patients were solid-organ transplant recipients with drug-resistant or recurrent cytomegalovirus. Specimen: CD8+ T cells from blood, collected before autologous CMV-specific T cell therapy. V is TRBV5-1 and J is TRBJ2-5; the D is unclear. The sequence was obtained from a human patient who had received a solid organ transplant and had CMV disease. CDR3 bases: TGCGCCAGCAGCACCCCCAGTTGGCAGGTCCCCCAAGAGACCCAGTACTTC. Amino acids: CASSTPSWQVPQETQYF.